These T cell receptor beta chains were read from a single sample in a study of lymphopenia after photon versus proton radiotherapy. Using immunoSEQ multiplex PCR, the repertoire was profiled, and TCRdb retains in-frame clones only, with some absent. This table has some 27,000 clones, approximately 88% appearing once. Sequenced here: peripheral blood, sampled from a patient treated with photon-based radiotherapy. The receptors here all came from a man in his fifties or sixties with gastric cancer. CDR3s include the opening cysteine and the closing phenylalanine or tryptophan. Fields, in order: clone size, V gene, J gene, D gene, CDR3 DNA, CDR3 protein. D genes are given only for firm matches. Only some rows state a clone size, as once, few, many or a class for expanded clones.

size: -
V: TRBV5-6
J: TRBJ2-2
D: -
DNA: TGTGCCAGCAACCGCGGGGAGGTAGGGGAGCTGTTTTTT
CDR3: CASNRGEVGELFF

size: -
V: TRBV27
J: TRBJ2-7
D: -
DNA: TGTGCCAGCAACTACTACGAGCAGTACTTC
CDR3: CASNYYEQYF

size: -
V: TRBV6-5
J: TRBJ2-7
D: -
DNA: TGTGCCAGCAGTTACTGGGGGGCAGGCTACGAGCAGTACTTC
CDR3: CASSYWGAGYEQYF

size: -
V: TRBV4-1
J: TRBJ2-7
D: TRBD2
DNA: TGCGCCAGCAGCCAGCAACCGGGACTAGCAGTCAACGAGCAGTACTTC
CDR3: CASSQQPGLAVNEQYF

size: -
V: TRBV5-4
J: TRBJ2-4
D: -
DNA: TGTGCCAGCAGTTTGGGTGGACGCATTCAGTACTTC
CDR3: CASSLGGRIQYF

size: -
V: TRBV5-1
J: TRBJ2-2
D: -
DNA: TGCGCCAGCAGTCCGGTGCGGTCCGGGGAGCTGTTTTTT
CDR3: CASSPVRSGELFF

size: once
V: TRBV19
J: TRBJ1-1
D: TRBD1
DNA: TGTGCCAGTAGTCCCCGAAAGTTGGGACAGATGAACACTGAAGCTTTCTTT
CDR3: CASSPRKLGQMNTEAFF

size: -
V: TRBV5-6
J: TRBJ2-1
D: -
DNA: TGTGCCAGCAGCTTGGACCCTAGCTCCTACAATGAGCAGTTCTTC
CDR3: CASSLDPSSYNEQFF

size: -
V: TRBV6-4
J: TRBJ2-1
D: -
DNA: TGTGCCAGCAGCGACGGACTATTTGTCCCCTACAATGAGCAGTTCTTC
CDR3: CASSDGLFVPYNEQFF

size: -
V: TRBV21-1
J: TRBJ1-5
D: -
DNA: TGTGCCAGCAGCAAAGCAGGGGGCTTAGGTCAGCCCCAGCATTTT
CDR3: CASSKAGGLGQPQHF

size: -
V: TRBV7-8
J: TRBJ2-5
D: TRBD1
DNA: TGTGCCAGCAGCTTGCGGCAGGGGGCTGAAGAGACCCAGTACTTC
CDR3: CASSLRQGAEETQYF

size: -
V: TRBV27
J: TRBJ1-1
D: -
DNA: TGTGCCAGCAGTTTATCGGTGAACACTGAAGCTTTCTTT
CDR3: CASSLSVNTEAFF

size: -
V: TRBV11-3
J: TRBJ1-3
D: -
DNA: TGTGCCAGCAGCTTAGCAGGGAGCGGAAACACCATATATTTT
CDR3: CASSLAGSGNTIYF

size: -
V: TRBV30
J: TRBJ1-1
D: -
DNA: TGTGCCTGGAGTGGGGCAGCCCTCACTGAAGCTTTCTTT
CDR3: CAWSGAALTEAFF

size: -
V: TRBV2
J: TRBJ1-1
D: -
DNA: TGTGCCAGCAAGGGGGGGATGTTAGCTTTCTTT
CDR3: CASKGGMLAFF

size: -
V: TRBV18
J: TRBJ2-5
D: -
DNA: TGTGCCAGCTCCCGAGGGGTCCAAGAGACCCAGTACTTC
CDR3: CASSRGVQETQYF

size: once
V: TRBV4-2
J: TRBJ2-3
D: TRBD1
DNA: TGTGCCAGCAGTCTGACAGGGGGCAACACAGATACGCAGTATTTT
CDR3: CASSLTGGNTDTQYF

size: -
V: TRBV6-1
J: TRBJ1-1
D: -
DNA: TGTGCCAGCAGTGAAACTGGGGGGACTTTCTTT
CDR3: CASSETGGTFF

size: -
V: TRBV18
J: TRBJ1-4
D: TRBD1
DNA: TGTGCCAGCTCACCATTCTTCGCAGGGGGTACTAATGAAAAACTGTTTTTT
CDR3: CASSPFFAGGTNEKLFF

size: -
V: TRBV18
J: TRBJ2-3
D: -
DNA: TGTGCCAGCTCACCTCATCCCACAGATACGCAGTATTTT
CDR3: CASSPHPTDTQYF

size: once
V: TRBV5-1
J: TRBJ2-3
D: TRBD2
DNA: TGCGCCAGCAGACGACTAGCGGGGGGAACAGATACGCAGTATTTT
CDR3: CASRRLAGGTDTQYF

size: -
V: TRBV19
J: TRBJ1-6
D: -
DNA: TGTGCCAGTGGGAGGTCACCCCTCCACTTT
CDR3: CASGRSPLHF

size: -
V: TRBV5-1
J: TRBJ2-7
D: -
DNA: TGCGCCAGCAGCTTTGGGGGGCGTTCCTACGAGCAGTACTTC
CDR3: CASSFGGRSYEQYF

size: few
V: TRBV5-5
J: TRBJ1-6
D: -
DNA: TGTGCCAGCAGCTTGGCCGTCCTTTCACCCCTCCACTTT
CDR3: CASSLAVLSPLHF

size: -
V: TRBV9
J: TRBJ2-4
D: -
DNA: TGTGCCAGCAGCGTAGAACCAGCCAGCGGGCAGTACTTC
CDR3: CASSVEPASGQYF

size: -
V: TRBV10-1
J: TRBJ2-2
D: -
DNA: TGCGCCAGCAGTGAACTAGCCGGGACCGGGGAGCTGTTTTTT
CDR3: CASSELAGTGELFF

size: -
V: TRBV19
J: TRBJ1-1
D: -
DNA: TGTGCCAGTTCCGCTGGACGTGGTACTGAAGCTTTCTTT
CDR3: CASSAGRGTEAFF

size: -
V: TRBV5-1
J: TRBJ1-1
D: TRBD1
DNA: TGCGCCAGCAGCTGGGACAGTGCCGGCACTGAAGCTTTCTTT
CDR3: CASSWDSAGTEAFF

size: -
V: TRBV5-6
J: TRBJ1-1
D: -
DNA: TGTGCCAGCAGCTCCTCAATGAACACTGAAGCTTTCTTT
CDR3: CASSSSMNTEAFF

size: -
V: TRBV6-1
J: TRBJ1-1
D: -
DNA: TGTGCCAGCAGTGAAAACCCGGGGGTAACCACTGAAGCTTTCTTT
CDR3: CASSENPGVTTEAFF

size: -
V: TRBV19
J: TRBJ2-7
D: -
DNA: TGTGCCAGTAGTCAGAACGAGGGCGGCGAGCAGTACTTC
CDR3: CASSQNEGGEQYF

size: -
V: TRBV9
J: TRBJ2-7
D: -
DNA: TGTGCCAGCAGCGTAGGTTTGGGGCTAGCGAGGGAGCAGTACTTC
CDR3: CASSVGLGLAREQYF

size: -
V: TRBV7-9
J: TRBJ1-1
D: TRBD1
DNA: TGTGCCAGCAGGACGAGACAGGGGGAGAACACTGAAGCTTTCTTT
CDR3: CASRTRQGENTEAFF

size: -
V: TRBV6-6
J: TRBJ1-6
D: -
DNA: TGTGCCAGCACGGAGAGGCGGGGGCGAGCTAATTCACCCCTCCACTTT
CDR3: CASTERRGRANSPLHF

size: -
V: TRBV6-1
J: TRBJ2-1
D: -
DNA: TGTGCCACCCGAGACCCCTACAATGAGCAGTTCTTC
CDR3: CATRDPYNEQFF

size: -
V: TRBV9
J: TRBJ1-4
D: TRBD1
DNA: TGTGCCAGCAGCGTAGAATTGGGACAGGGGGCGGAAAAACTGTTTTTT
CDR3: CASSVELGQGAEKLFF

size: -
V: TRBV20-1
J: TRBJ1-4
D: -
DNA: TGCAGTGCTGGGGTTAATGAAAAACTGTTTTTT
CDR3: CSAGVNEKLFF

size: -
V: TRBV10-2
J: TRBJ2-5
D: TRBD2
DNA: TGCGCCAGCAGAAATAGCGGGGGGTTTGTCGAGACCCAGTACTTC
CDR3: CASRNSGGFVETQYF

size: -
V: TRBV7-2
J: TRBJ1-1
D: -
DNA: TGTGCCAGCAGCTTAGCGCACACGAACACTGAAGCTTTCTTT
CDR3: CASSLAHTNTEAFF

size: -
V: TRBV7-2
J: TRBJ2-3
D: -
DNA: TGTGCCAGCAGCTGGGTGGCAAGGGCGGGGAGCACAGATACGCAGTATTTT
CDR3: CASSWVARAGSTDTQYF

size: -
V: TRBV5-1
J: TRBJ2-1
D: TRBD2
DNA: TGCGCCAGCAGCTTGGCTAGCGGGGGGCCTCTTAGCTCCTACAATGAGCAGTTCTTC
CDR3: CASSLASGGPLSSYNEQFF

size: -
V: TRBV2
J: TRBJ2-5
D: TRBD2
DNA: TGTGCCAGCAGTGAAAAACTAGCGGGGGCCTCTGAGACCCAGTACTTC
CDR3: CASSEKLAGASETQYF

size: -
V: TRBV9
J: TRBJ2-3
D: -
DNA: TGTGCCAGCAGCGTAGGGGCGGAAGGCACAGATACGCAGTATTTT
CDR3: CASSVGAEGTDTQYF

size: -
V: TRBV5-1
J: TRBJ1-1
D: TRBD1
DNA: TGCGCCAGCAGCACTCAGACAGGGAGGGTGAACACTGAAGCTTTCTTT
CDR3: CASSTQTGRVNTEAFF

size: once
V: TRBV10-3
J: TRBJ2-5
D: -
DNA: TGTGCCATCAGTGAGGAAGAGACCCAGTACTTC
CDR3: CAISEEETQYF

size: -
V: TRBV7-2
J: TRBJ2-3
D: -
DNA: TGTGCCAGCAGCCAAAGGGGGGGACCGACAGATACGCAGTATTTT
CDR3: CASSQRGGPTDTQYF

size: -
V: TRBV19
J: TRBJ2-5
D: TRBD2
DNA: TGTGCCAGTAGTAACGGGGGGGTCTTAGGAGAGACCCAGTACTTC
CDR3: CASSNGGVLGETQYF

size: -
V: TRBV27
J: TRBJ1-5
D: -
DNA: TGTGCCAGCAGTAGGGTGGTAGGTCAGCCCCAGCATTTT
CDR3: CASSRVVGQPQHF

size: -
V: TRBV25-1
J: TRBJ1-2
D: TRBD1
DNA: TGTGCCAGCAGTCCCATAGGACAGGAGGGGGACTATGGCTACACCTTC
CDR3: CASSPIGQEGDYGYTF

size: -
V: TRBV7-8
J: TRBJ2-7
D: TRBD1
DNA: TGTGCCAGCAGCTCGGACAGGAACTACGAGCAGTACTTC
CDR3: CASSSDRNYEQYF

size: once
V: TRBV14
J: TRBJ1-2
D: -
DNA: TGTGCCAGCAGCCAAGGGGGCCTCGGGGGCTACACCTTC
CDR3: CASSQGGLGGYTF

size: -
V: TRBV30
J: TRBJ1-1
D: -
DNA: TGTGCCTGGAGGGACCCGAGGGGTGGGGCTGAAGCTTTCTTT
CDR3: CAWRDPRGGAEAFF

size: -
V: TRBV2
J: TRBJ1-1
D: TRBD1
DNA: TGTGCCAGCAGCCAGGACAGGGGCACTGAAGCTTTCTTT
CDR3: CASSQDRGTEAFF

size: once
V: TRBV19
J: TRBJ1-2
D: -
DNA: TGTGCCAGTAGTATTACGTCAGGGGTTAACTATGGCTACACCTTC
CDR3: CASSITSGVNYGYTF

size: -
V: TRBV2
J: TRBJ2-1
D: TRBD2
DNA: TGTGCCAGTGGACTAGCGGGGGGCGATGAGCAGTTCTTC
CDR3: CASGLAGGDEQFF

size: -
V: TRBV11-1
J: TRBJ2-1
D: -
DNA: TGTGCCAGCAGCTTAGTTCGAGGGCCCTACAATGAGCAGTTCTTC
CDR3: CASSLVRGPYNEQFF

size: -
V: TRBV5-1
J: TRBJ2-1
D: -
DNA: TGCGCCAGCAGCGTTTATAGCTCCTACAATGAGCAGTTCTTC
CDR3: CASSVYSSYNEQFF